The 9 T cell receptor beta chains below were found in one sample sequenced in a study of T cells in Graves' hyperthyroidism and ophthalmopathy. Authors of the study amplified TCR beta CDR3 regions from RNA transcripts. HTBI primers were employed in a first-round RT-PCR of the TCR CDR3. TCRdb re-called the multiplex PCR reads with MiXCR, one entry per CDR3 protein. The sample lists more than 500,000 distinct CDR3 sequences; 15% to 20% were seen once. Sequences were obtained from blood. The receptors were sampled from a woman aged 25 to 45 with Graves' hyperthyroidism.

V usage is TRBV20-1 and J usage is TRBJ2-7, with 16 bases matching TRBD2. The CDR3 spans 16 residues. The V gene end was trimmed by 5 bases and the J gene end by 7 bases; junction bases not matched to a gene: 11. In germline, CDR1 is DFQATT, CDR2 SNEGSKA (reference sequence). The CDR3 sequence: CSALGLAGGPLREQYF. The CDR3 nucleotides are TGCAGTGCTCTGGGACTAGCGGGAGGGCCTCTGAGGGAGCAGTACTTC.

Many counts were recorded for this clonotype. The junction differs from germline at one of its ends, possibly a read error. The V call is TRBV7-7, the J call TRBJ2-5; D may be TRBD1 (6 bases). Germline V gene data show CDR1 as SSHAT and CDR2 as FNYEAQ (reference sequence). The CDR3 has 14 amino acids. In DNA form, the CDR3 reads TGTGCTAGCAGCCCCACAGGGCATCAAGAGACCCAGTACTTC. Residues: CASSPTGHQETQYF.

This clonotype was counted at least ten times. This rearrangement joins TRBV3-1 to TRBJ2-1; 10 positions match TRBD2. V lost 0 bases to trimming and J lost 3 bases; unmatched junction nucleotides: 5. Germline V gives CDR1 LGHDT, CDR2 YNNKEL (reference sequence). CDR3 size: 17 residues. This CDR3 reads CASSQDLSSGGYNEQFF. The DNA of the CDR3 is TGTGCCAGCAGCCAAGATTTGTCTAGCGGGGGCTACAATGAGCAGTTCTTC.

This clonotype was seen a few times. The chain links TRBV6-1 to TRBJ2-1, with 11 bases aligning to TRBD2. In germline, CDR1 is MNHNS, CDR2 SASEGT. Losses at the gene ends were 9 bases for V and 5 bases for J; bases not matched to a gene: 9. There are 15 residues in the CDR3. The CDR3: CASNLAGGTNNEQFF. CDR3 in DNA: TGTGCCAGTAACCTAGCGGGAGGAACCAACAATGAGCAGTTCTTC.

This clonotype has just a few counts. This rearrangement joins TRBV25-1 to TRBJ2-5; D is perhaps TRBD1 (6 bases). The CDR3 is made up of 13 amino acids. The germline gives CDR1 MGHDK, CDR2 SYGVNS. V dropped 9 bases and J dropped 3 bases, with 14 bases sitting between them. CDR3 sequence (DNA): TGTGCCAGTAGGGGGACGGTGAAAGAGACCCAGTACTTC. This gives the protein CASRGTVKETQYF.

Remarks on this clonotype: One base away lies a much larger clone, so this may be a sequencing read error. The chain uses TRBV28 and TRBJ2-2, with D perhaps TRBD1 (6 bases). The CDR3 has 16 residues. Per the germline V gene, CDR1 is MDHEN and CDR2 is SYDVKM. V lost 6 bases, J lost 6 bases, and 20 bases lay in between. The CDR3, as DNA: TGTGCCAGCAGCTTGCTACCGTTAACAGGGTCCGGGGAGCTGTTTTTT. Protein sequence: CASSLLPLTGSGELFF.

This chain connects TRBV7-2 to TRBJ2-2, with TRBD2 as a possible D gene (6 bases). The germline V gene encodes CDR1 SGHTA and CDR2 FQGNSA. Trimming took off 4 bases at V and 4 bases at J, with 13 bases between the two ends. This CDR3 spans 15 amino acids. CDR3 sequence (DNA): TGTGCCAGCAGCTCCGGACTATCCCTCACCGGGGAGCTGTTTTTT. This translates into CASSSGLSLTGELFF. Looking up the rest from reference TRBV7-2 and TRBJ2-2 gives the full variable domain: GAGVSQSPSNKVTEKGKDVELRCDPISGHTALYWYRQSLGQGLEFLIYFQGNSAPDKSGLPSDRFSAERTGGSVSTLTIQRTQQEDSAVYLCASSSGLSLTGELFFGEGSRLTVL.

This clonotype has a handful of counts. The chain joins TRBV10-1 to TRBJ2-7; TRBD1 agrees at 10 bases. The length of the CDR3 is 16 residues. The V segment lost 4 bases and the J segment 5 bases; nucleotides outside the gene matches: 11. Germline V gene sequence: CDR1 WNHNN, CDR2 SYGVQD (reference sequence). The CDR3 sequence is CASSANLGQGSNEQYF. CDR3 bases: TGCGCCAGCAGTGCAAACCTGGGACAGGGGTCCAACGAGCAGTACTTC.

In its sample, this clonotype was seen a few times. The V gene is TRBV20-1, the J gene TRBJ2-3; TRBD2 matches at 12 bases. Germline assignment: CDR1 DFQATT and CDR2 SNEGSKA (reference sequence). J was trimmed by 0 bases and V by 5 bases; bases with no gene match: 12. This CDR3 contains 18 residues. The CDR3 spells CSADTPPGLAGSTDTQYF. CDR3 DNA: TGCAGTGCTGACACACCTCCGGGACTAGCGGGCAGCACAGATACGCAGTATTTT.